These T cell receptor beta chains were read from a single sample in a study of CD4 T cells in relation to SARS-CoV-2 and coronaviruses. The method was immunoSEQ multiplex PCR; TCRdb's version includes in-frame clones alone and lacks a portion of them. The sample has approximately 64,000 clones; about 95% are singletons. Material for sequencing was naive CD4+ T cells from PBMCs. The origin of the receptors is a human donor in good health. Both conserved end residues are part of each CDR3. The D gene is left open where the match is weak. Clone size is shown for a subset of rows, as once, few, many or a class of expanded clone.

clone size: NA; D gene: NA; V gene: TRBV5-6; J gene: TRBJ2-5; CDR3 DNA: TGTGCCAGCAGTCTGCCAGGGACCGAGACCCAGTACTTC; CDR3 protein: CASSLPGTETQYF
clone size: NA; D gene: NA; V gene: TRBV5-1; J gene: TRBJ1-3; CDR3 DNA: TGCGCCAGCAGCTCCTCCGACAGTTACAGCTCTGGAAACACCATATATTTT; CDR3 protein: CASSSSDSYSSGNTIYF
clone size: NA; D gene: TRBD1; V gene: TRBV15; J gene: TRBJ2-2; CDR3 DNA: TGTGCCACCAGCAGAGTCGGGACAGAGGGCGGGGAGCTGTTTTTT; CDR3 protein: CATSRVGTEGGELFF
clone size: NA; D gene: NA; V gene: TRBV28; J gene: TRBJ2-1; CDR3 DNA: TGTGCCAGCAGTACGACCTTAGCGAATGAGCAGTTCTTC; CDR3 protein: CASSTTLANEQFF
clone size: NA; D gene: TRBD2; V gene: TRBV6-4; J gene: TRBJ2-3; CDR3 DNA: TGTGCCAGCAGTGACCACGGGACTAGCGGCACAGATACGCAGTATTTT; CDR3 protein: CASSDHGTSGTDTQYF
clone size: NA; D gene: NA; V gene: TRBV6-5; J gene: TRBJ2-7; CDR3 DNA: TGTGCCAGCAGTTACTCGCGGATTAACTACGAGCAGTACTTC; CDR3 protein: CASSYSRINYEQYF
clone size: NA; D gene: TRBD1; V gene: TRBV27; J gene: TRBJ2-3; CDR3 DNA: TGTGCCAGCAGTACCCCCGGACAGGGGACAACCCAGTATTTT; CDR3 protein: CASSTPGQGTTQYF
clone size: NA; D gene: NA; V gene: TRBV28; J gene: TRBJ1-2; CDR3 DNA: TGTGCCAGCAGTTTGTTAGGGGTCGGGCATGGCTACACCTTC; CDR3 protein: CASSLLGVGHGYTF
clone size: NA; D gene: TRBD1; V gene: TRBV3-1/TRBV3-2; J gene: TRBJ2-3; CDR3 DNA: TGTGCCAGCAGCCAGGACAGGGTTGCAGATACGCAGTATTTT; CDR3 protein: CASSQDRVADTQYF
clone size: NA; D gene: NA; V gene: TRBV5-8; J gene: TRBJ2-5; CDR3 DNA: TGTGCCAGCAGACAAACGACTGAGCGCCGACTCCTCGGAGAGACCCAGTACTTC; CDR3 protein: CASRQTTERRLLGETQYF
clone size: NA; D gene: NA; V gene: TRBV30; J gene: TRBJ2-3; CDR3 DNA: TGTGCCTGGGGGACACTAGCGAGCACAGATACGCAGTATTTT; CDR3 protein: CAWGTLASTDTQYF
clone size: once; D gene: TRBD2; V gene: TRBV10-2; J gene: TRBJ2-1; CDR3 DNA: TGCGCCAGCAGAAGGGGGCTAGCGGGAGGAGACAATGAGCAGTTCTTC; CDR3 protein: CASRRGLAGGDNEQFF
clone size: NA; D gene: NA; V gene: TRBV11-3; J gene: TRBJ1-2; CDR3 DNA: TGTGCCAGCAGCTCAAAATCGTCGGGATCCTACACCTTC; CDR3 protein: CASSSKSSGSYTF
clone size: NA; D gene: TRBD1; V gene: TRBV24-1; J gene: TRBJ1-5; CDR3 DNA: TGTGCCACCAGTGAAGGGGGCGCTTATCAGCCCCAGCATTTT; CDR3 protein: CATSEGGAYQPQHF
clone size: NA; D gene: NA; V gene: TRBV28; J gene: TRBJ1-3; CDR3 DNA: TGTGCCAGCAGTTTACCCAGGGCGGGAACCTCTGGAAACACCATATATTTT; CDR3 protein: CASSLPRAGTSGNTIYF
clone size: NA; D gene: TRBD1; V gene: TRBV15; J gene: TRBJ2-7; CDR3 DNA: TGTGCCACCAGCAGGGACAGGGGGGACTCCTACGAGCAGTACTTC; CDR3 protein: CATSRDRGDSYEQYF
clone size: NA; D gene: NA; V gene: TRBV19; J gene: TRBJ1-2; CDR3 DNA: TGTGCCAGTAGTCAGGACCGAACTAACTATGGCTACACCTTC; CDR3 protein: CASSQDRTNYGYTF
clone size: NA; D gene: TRBD1; V gene: TRBV6-5; J gene: TRBJ2-2; CDR3 DNA: TGTGCCAGCAGGTCAGACAGGGGGAACACCGGGGAGCTGTTTTTT; CDR3 protein: CASRSDRGNTGELFF
clone size: NA; D gene: TRBD1; V gene: TRBV18; J gene: TRBJ2-1; CDR3 DNA: TGTGCCAGCTCCCCAGGTTCAGGGGGCCTGAGGAATGAGCAGTTCTTC; CDR3 protein: CASSPGSGGLRNEQFF
clone size: NA; D gene: NA; V gene: TRBV7-3; J gene: TRBJ1-5; CDR3 DNA: TGTGCCAGCAGCGCCAATAGCAATCAGCCCCAGCATTTT; CDR3 protein: CASSANSNQPQHF
clone size: NA; D gene: NA; V gene: TRBV2; J gene: TRBJ2-7; CDR3 DNA: TGTGCCAGCACCCTCGTCAGGACATCCTACGAGCAGTACTTC; CDR3 protein: CASTLVRTSYEQYF
clone size: NA; D gene: TRBD1; V gene: TRBV6-5; J gene: TRBJ2-5; CDR3 DNA: TGTGCCAGCAGGTCGGACAGGGGGTCTGAGACCCAGTACTTC; CDR3 protein: CASRSDRGSETQYF
clone size: NA; D gene: NA; V gene: TRBV7-9; J gene: TRBJ2-1; CDR3 DNA: TGTGCCAGCAGTTGGGACGGCTACAATGAGCAGTTCTTC; CDR3 protein: CASSWDGYNEQFF
clone size: NA; D gene: NA; V gene: TRBV28; J gene: TRBJ1-1; CDR3 DNA: TGTGCCAGCAGGTCAGGGAGCGCTGAAGCTTTCTTT; CDR3 protein: CASRSGSAEAFF
clone size: NA; D gene: NA; V gene: TRBV3-1/TRBV3-2; J gene: TRBJ2-5; CDR3 DNA: TGTGCCAGCAGCCAAGATATGACTCGGGGGATAAAGACCCAGTACTTC; CDR3 protein: CASSQDMTRGIKTQYF
clone size: NA; D gene: NA; V gene: TRBV21-1; J gene: TRBJ2-4; CDR3 DNA: TGTGCCAGCAGCAAAGGGGAGGTTAAAGGGCAAAACATTCAGTACTTC; CDR3 protein: CASSKGEVKGQNIQYF
clone size: NA; D gene: TRBD2; V gene: TRBV7-9; J gene: TRBJ2-1; CDR3 DNA: TGTGCCAGCAGCTTAGTAGGGACTAGGTACGATGAGCAGTTCTTC; CDR3 protein: CASSLVGTRYDEQFF
clone size: NA; D gene: TRBD1; V gene: TRBV27; J gene: TRBJ2-7; CDR3 DNA: TGTGCCAGCAGTTTCCGACAGGGGGCCTACGAGCAGTACTTC; CDR3 protein: CASSFRQGAYEQYF
clone size: NA; D gene: TRBD1; V gene: TRBV6-1; J gene: TRBJ2-7; CDR3 DNA: TGTGCCAGCAGTGAAAGGGGGCGAGGTTACGAGCAGTACTTC; CDR3 protein: CASSERGRGYEQYF
clone size: NA; D gene: NA; V gene: TRBV5-1; J gene: TRBJ2-3; CDR3 DNA: TGCGCCAGCAGCTTAGGGGGGACCAGCACAGATACGCAGTATTTT; CDR3 protein: CASSLGGTSTDTQYF
clone size: NA; D gene: NA; V gene: TRBV18; J gene: TRBJ2-3; CDR3 DNA: TGTGCCAGCTCACCAATATCGACGGCCGCTACAGATACGCAGTATTTT; CDR3 protein: CASSPISTAATDTQYF
clone size: NA; D gene: TRBD1; V gene: TRBV6-5; J gene: TRBJ2-5; CDR3 DNA: TGTGCCAGCAGTTACGGGACAGGGACGGAGACCCAGTACTTC; CDR3 protein: CASSYGTGTETQYF
clone size: once; D gene: TRBD2; V gene: TRBV24-1; J gene: TRBJ2-3; CDR3 DNA: TGTGCCACCAGTGACCTAGGACTAGCCGACACAGATACGCAGTATTTT; CDR3 protein: CATSDLGLADTDTQYF
clone size: once; D gene: NA; V gene: TRBV7-8; J gene: TRBJ2-1; CDR3 DNA: TGTGCCAGCAGTTCTACCCTGCGACTAGTGAAGGAGGTCTACAATGAGCAGTTCTTC; CDR3 protein: CASSSTLRLVKEVYNEQFF
clone size: NA; D gene: NA; V gene: TRBV6-5; J gene: TRBJ1-2; CDR3 DNA: TGTGCCAGCAGTTACTCCGTACAGGCCTCTAACTATGGCTACACCTTC; CDR3 protein: CASSYSVQASNYGYTF
clone size: NA; D gene: NA; V gene: TRBV10-3; J gene: TRBJ2-3; CDR3 DNA: TGTGCCATCAGATGGACGGGAATAAACACAGATACGCAGTATTTT; CDR3 protein: CAIRWTGINTDTQYF
clone size: NA; D gene: NA; V gene: TRBV3-1/TRBV3-2; J gene: TRBJ1-1; CDR3 DNA: TGTGCCAGCAGCCATCTCAGGGACTCTGCCACTGAAGCTTTCTTT; CDR3 protein: CASSHLRDSATEAFF
clone size: NA; D gene: TRBD2; V gene: TRBV5-3; J gene: TRBJ2-5; CDR3 DNA: TGTGCCAGAACTAGCGGGAGCCAAGAGACCCAGTACTTC; CDR3 protein: CARTSGSQETQYF
clone size: NA; D gene: NA; V gene: TRBV5-1; J gene: TRBJ2-1; CDR3 DNA: TGCGCCAGCAGCTTGAACCTAGCCGCAAGCTCCTACAATGAGCAGTTCTTC; CDR3 protein: CASSLNLAASSYNEQFF
clone size: NA; D gene: NA; V gene: TRBV24-1; J gene: TRBJ2-1; CDR3 DNA: TGTGCCACCAGTGACCGTTGGGGTTATGAGCAGTTCTTC; CDR3 protein: CATSDRWGYEQFF
clone size: NA; D gene: TRBD2; V gene: TRBV6-5; J gene: TRBJ2-1; CDR3 DNA: TGTGCCAGCAATCAAGGGACTAGCCCCTCTAATGAGCAGTTCTTC; CDR3 protein: CASNQGTSPSNEQFF
clone size: NA; D gene: NA; V gene: TRBV18; J gene: TRBJ2-1; CDR3 DNA: TGTGCCAGTCTTCCTCGGGGGTCCCCGAACAATGAGCAGTTCTTC; CDR3 protein: CASLPRGSPNNEQFF
clone size: NA; D gene: NA; V gene: TRBV28; J gene: TRBJ2-2; CDR3 DNA: NA; CDR3 protein: CASSSSGTGRTGELFF
clone size: NA; D gene: NA; V gene: TRBV18; J gene: TRBJ2-3; CDR3 DNA: TGTGCCAGCTCACGAGGGGCTAGCACAGATACGCAGTATTTT; CDR3 protein: CASSRGASTDTQYF
clone size: NA; D gene: TRBD1; V gene: TRBV27; J gene: TRBJ2-1; CDR3 DNA: TGTGCCAGCAACCAAGGGACAGGGCGACAAGAGCAGTTCTTC; CDR3 protein: CASNQGTGRQEQFF
clone size: NA; D gene: TRBD1; V gene: TRBV5-4; J gene: TRBJ2-5; CDR3 DNA: TGTGCCAGCAGCGGGATGGACAGGGGACAAGGCCCCCAGTACTTC; CDR3 protein: CASSGMDRGQGPQYF
clone size: NA; D gene: NA; V gene: TRBV19; J gene: TRBJ2-5; CDR3 DNA: TGTGCCAGTAGTACCCTACTAGTAGGCGCTAAAGAGACCCAGTACTTC; CDR3 protein: CASSTLLVGAKETQYF
clone size: NA; D gene: NA; V gene: TRBV19; J gene: TRBJ1-5; CDR3 DNA: TGTGCCAGTAGTATAGGGGAACCATCCAGCAATCAGCCCCAGCATTTT; CDR3 protein: CASSIGEPSSNQPQHF